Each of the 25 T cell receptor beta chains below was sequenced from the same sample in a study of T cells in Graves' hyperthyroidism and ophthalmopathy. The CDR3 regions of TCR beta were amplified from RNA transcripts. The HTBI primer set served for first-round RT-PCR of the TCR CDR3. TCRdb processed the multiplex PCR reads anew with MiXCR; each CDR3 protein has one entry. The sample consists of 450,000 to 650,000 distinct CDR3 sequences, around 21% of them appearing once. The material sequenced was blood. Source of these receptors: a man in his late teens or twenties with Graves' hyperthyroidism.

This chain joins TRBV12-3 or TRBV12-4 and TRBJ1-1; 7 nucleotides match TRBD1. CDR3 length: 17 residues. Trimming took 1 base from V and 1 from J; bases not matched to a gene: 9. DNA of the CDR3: TGTGCCAGCAGTTTAGACCGAACAGGGGTAGAGAACACTGAAGCTTTCTTT. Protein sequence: CASSLDRTGVENTEAFF.

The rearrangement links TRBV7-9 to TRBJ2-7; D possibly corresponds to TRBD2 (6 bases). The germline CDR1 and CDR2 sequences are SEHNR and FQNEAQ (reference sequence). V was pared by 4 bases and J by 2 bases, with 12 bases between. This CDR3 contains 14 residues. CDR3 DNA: TGTGCCAGCAGCTCGACGGGGGTAACCTACGAGCAGTACTTC. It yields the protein CASSSTGVTYEQYF.

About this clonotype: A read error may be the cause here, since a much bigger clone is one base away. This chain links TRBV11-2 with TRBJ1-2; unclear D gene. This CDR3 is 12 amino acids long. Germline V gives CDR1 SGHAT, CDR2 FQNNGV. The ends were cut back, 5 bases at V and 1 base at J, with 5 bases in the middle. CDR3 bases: TGTGCCAGCAGCGACTATAACTATGGCTACACCTTC. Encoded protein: CASSDYNYGYTF.

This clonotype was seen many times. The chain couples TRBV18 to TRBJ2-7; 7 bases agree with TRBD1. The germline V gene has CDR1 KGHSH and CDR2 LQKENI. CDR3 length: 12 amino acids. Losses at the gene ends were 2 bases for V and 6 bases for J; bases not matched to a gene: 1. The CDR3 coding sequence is TGTGCCAGCTCACCAACAGGGGTCGAGCAGTACTTC. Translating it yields CASSPTGVEQYF. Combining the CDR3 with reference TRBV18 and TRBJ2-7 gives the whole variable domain NAGVMQNPRHLVRRRGQEARLRCSPMKGHSHVYWYRQLPEEGLKFMVYLQKENIIDESGMPKERFSAEFPKEGPSILRIQQVVRGDSAAYFCASSPTGVEQYFGPGTRLTVT.

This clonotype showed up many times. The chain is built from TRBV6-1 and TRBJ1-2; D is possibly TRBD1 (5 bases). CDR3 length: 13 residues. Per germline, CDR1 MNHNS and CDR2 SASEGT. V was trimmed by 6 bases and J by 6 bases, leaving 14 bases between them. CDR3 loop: CASRERDPHGYTF. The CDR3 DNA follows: TGTGCCAGCAGAGAAAGGGACCCTCATGGCTACACCTTC.

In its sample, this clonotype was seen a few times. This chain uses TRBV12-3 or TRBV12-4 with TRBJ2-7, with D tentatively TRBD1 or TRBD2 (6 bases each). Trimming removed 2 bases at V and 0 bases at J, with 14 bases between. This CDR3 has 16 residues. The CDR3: CASSLIGGPSSYEQYF. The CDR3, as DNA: TGTGCCAGCAGTTTAATCGGGGGCCCTAGCTCCTACGAGCAGTACTTC.

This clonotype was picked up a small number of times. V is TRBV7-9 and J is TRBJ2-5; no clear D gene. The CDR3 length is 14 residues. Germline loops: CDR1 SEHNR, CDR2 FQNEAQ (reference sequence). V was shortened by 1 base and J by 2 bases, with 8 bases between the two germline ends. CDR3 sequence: CASSLVSFQETQYF. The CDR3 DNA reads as TGTGCCAGCAGCTTAGTGTCCTTTCAAGAGACCCAGTACTTC.

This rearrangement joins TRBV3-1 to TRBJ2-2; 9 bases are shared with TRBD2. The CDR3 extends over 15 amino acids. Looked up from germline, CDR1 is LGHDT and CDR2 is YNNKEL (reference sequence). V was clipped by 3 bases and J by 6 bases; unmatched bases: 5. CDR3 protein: CASSQTSGPAGELFF. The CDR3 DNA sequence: TGTGCCAGCAGCCAGACTAGCGGTCCCGCCGGGGAGCTGTTTTTT.

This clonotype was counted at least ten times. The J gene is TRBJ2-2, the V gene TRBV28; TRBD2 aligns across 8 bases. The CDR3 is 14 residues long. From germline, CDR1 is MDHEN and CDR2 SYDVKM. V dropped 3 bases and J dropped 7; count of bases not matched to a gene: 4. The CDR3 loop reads CASSFPGGVGELFF. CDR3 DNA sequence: TGTGCCAGCAGTTTCCCCGGGGGGGTCGGGGAGCTGTTTTTT.

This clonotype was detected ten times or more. The DNA of the CDR3 is TGTGCCAGCAGTTTTTCGGGTGCCGAGCAGTACTTC. Translating gives CASSFSGAEQYF. The chain employs TRBV12-3 or TRBV12-4 and TRBJ2-7; D is ambiguous. The CDR3 consists of 12 residues. Trimming removed 3 bases at V and 6 bases at J, with 9 bases between.

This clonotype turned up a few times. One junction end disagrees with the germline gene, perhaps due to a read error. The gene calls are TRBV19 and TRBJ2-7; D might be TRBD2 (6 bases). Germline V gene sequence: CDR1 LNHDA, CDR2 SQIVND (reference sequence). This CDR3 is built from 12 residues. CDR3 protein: CASSTAGGDGHF. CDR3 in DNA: TGTGCCAGTAGTACCGCCGGCGGGGACGGGCACTTC.

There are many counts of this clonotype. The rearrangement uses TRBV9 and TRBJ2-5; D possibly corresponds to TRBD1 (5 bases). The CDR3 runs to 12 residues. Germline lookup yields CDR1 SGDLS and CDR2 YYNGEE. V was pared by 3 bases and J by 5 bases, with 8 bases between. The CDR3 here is CASSGGLETQYF. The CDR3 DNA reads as TGTGCCAGCAGCGGGGGCCTGGAGACCCAGTACTTC.

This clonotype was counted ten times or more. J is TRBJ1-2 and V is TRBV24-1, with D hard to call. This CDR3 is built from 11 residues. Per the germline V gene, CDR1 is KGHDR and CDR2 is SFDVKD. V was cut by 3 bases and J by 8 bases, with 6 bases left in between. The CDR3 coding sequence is TGTGCCACCAGTGATCTCCAAGGCTACACCTTC. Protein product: CATSDLQGYTF.

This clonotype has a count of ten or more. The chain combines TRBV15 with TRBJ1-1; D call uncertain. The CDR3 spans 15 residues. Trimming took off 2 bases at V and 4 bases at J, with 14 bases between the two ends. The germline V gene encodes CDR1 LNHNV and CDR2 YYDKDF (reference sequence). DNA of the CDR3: TGTGCCACCAGCAGATTCCCCCGGTCCAGCACTGAAGCTTTCTTT. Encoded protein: CATSRFPRSSTEAFF.

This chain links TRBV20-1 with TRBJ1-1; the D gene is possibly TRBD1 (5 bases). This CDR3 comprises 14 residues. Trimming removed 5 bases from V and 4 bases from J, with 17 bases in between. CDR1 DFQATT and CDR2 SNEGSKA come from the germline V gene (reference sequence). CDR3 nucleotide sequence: TGCAGTGCTTCCGAAGAGGGGTACGCCACTGAAGCTTTCTTT. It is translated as CSASEEGYATEAFF.

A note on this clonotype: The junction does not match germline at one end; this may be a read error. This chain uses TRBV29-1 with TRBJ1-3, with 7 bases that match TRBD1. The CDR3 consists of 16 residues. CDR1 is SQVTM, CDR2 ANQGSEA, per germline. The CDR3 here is CSVEDPGGGEGNTICF. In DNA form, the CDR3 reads TGCAGCGTTGAAGATCCCGGAGGGGGCGAGGGAAACACCATATGTTTT.

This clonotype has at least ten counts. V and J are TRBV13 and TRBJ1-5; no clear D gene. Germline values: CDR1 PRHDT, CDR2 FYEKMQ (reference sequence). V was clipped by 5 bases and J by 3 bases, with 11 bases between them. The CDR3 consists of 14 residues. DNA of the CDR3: TGTGCCAGCAGCCCGGCCGGTACCAATCAGCCCCAGCATTTT. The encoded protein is CASSPAGTNQPQHF.

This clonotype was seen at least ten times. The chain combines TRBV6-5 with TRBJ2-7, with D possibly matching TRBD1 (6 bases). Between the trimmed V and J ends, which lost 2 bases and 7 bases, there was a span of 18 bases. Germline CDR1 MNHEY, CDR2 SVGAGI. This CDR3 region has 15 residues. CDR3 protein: CASSYPQQGLGEQYF. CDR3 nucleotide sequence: TGTGCCAGCAGTTACCCCCAACAGGGTTTAGGAGAGCAGTACTTC.

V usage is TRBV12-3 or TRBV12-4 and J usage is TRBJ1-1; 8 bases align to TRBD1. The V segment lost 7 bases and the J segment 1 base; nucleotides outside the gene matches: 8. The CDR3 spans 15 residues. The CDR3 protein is CASTRQGTTNTEAFF. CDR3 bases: TGTGCCAGCACCAGACAGGGGACGACGAACACTGAAGCTTTCTTT.

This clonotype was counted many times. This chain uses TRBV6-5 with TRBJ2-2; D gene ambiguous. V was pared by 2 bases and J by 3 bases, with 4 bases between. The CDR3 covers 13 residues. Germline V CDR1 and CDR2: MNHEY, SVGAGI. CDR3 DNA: TGTGCCAGCAGTTACGAGGACACCGGGGAGCTGTTTTTT. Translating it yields CASSYEDTGELFF.

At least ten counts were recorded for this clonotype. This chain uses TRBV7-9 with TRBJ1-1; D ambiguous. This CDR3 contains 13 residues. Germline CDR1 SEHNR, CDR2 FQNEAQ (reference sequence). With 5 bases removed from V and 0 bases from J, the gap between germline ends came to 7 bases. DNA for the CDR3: TGTGCCAGCAGCGCCATTATGAACACTGAAGCTTTCTTT. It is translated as CASSAIMNTEAFF.

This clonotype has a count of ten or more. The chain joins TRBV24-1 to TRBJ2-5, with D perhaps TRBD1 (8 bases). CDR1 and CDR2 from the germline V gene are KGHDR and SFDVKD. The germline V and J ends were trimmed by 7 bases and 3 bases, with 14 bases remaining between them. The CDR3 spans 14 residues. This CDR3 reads CATRGTGGEETQYF. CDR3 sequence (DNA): TGTGCCACCAGGGGAACAGGGGGGGAAGAGACCCAGTACTTC.

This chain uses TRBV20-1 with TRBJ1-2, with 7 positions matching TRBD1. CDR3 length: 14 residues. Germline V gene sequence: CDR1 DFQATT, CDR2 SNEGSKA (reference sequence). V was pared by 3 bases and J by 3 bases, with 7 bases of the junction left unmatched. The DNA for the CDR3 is TGCAGTGCTAGGCTGACAGGGTGGGACTATGGCTACACCTTC. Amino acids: CSARLTGWDYGYTF.

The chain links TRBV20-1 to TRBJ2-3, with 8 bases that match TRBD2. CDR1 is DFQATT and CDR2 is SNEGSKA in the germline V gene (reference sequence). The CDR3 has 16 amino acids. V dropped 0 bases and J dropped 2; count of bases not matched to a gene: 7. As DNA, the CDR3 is TGCAGTGCTAGAGATGATCTAGCGGGTATCACAGATACGCAGTATTTT. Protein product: CSARDDLAGITDTQYF.

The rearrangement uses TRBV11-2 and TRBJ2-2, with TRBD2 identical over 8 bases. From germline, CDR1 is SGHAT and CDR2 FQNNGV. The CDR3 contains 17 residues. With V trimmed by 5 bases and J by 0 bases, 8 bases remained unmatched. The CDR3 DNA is TGTGCCAGCAGCAAAAATGGACTAGCTGCGAACACCGGGGAGCTGTTTTTT. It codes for CASSKNGLAANTGELFF. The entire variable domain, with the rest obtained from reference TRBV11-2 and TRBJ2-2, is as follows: EAGVAQSPRYKIIEKRQSVAFWCNPISGHATLYWYQQILGQGPKLLIQFQNNGVVDDSQLPKDRFSAERLKGVDSTLKIQPAKLEDSAVYLCASSKNGLAANTGELFFGEGSRLTVL.